Listed below are T cell receptor beta chains from one sample, sequenced in a study of T cells in Graves' hyperthyroidism and ophthalmopathy. Using its own MiXCR run on the multiplex PCR reads, TCRdb lists one record per CDR3 protein. The sample holds about 570,000 distinct CDR3 sequences, about 45% seen once. Sequencing input: peripheral blood or thyroid tissue (not recorded which). The source of these receptors is an adult woman with Graves' disease, either hyperthyroidism or ophthalmopathy (not recorded which). Each CDR3 is given with its conserved first and last residue. For some rows the clone size is stated as once, few or many, or as a class when expanded; others skip it.

CSVDTFSSDTQYF	TRBV29-1	.
CASSLGQDSGYTF	TRBV7-9	.
CASSESRTDSYGYTF	TRBV10-1	.
CSASGGGGIYEQYF	TRBV20-1	many
CASSYGGEGEETQYF	TRBV6-6	many
CASSPEQGAGGYTF	TRBV18	many
CSVAGQADYGYTF	TRBV29-1	.
CASAGTEGETQYF	TRBV2	.
CASSPRGGAGGEQYF	TRBV7-2	.
CASRRTAPEKLFF	TRBV2	.
CAWSPDRLNTEAFF	TRBV30	.
CASSAGRVTDTQYF	TRBV5-1	few
CATSRGQGYTEAFF	TRBV15	.
CASSVGLAGGLEQFF	TRBV2	.
CASSFATENYDYTF	TRBV28	.
CSARLAGLDVETQYF	TRBV20-1	.
CASSDDAGSPGELFF	TRBV6-4	few
CASSWGLRGYGYTF	TRBV12-3/TRBV12-4	.
CASSEYNYPREQFF	TRBV25-1	.
CASSGDRIYEQYF	TRBV2	few
CSARGAGYTF	TRBV20-1	.
CSASGGSGREQYF	TRBV20-1	.
CASSLGQGQVGYTF	TRBV7-8	few
CASSLVGGTLTGELFF	TRBV27	many
CASSTNRGPIYEQYF	TRBV12-3/TRBV12-4	many
CASSKGGFTYEQYF	TRBV9	.
CASSPDRGSKKLFF	TRBV7-9	.
CATSDPRAGEAGELFF	TRBV24-1	many
CASSFAGDYGYTF	TRBV5-1	many
CASSFSYNTEAFF	TRBV7-9	many
CASSLGGVHQPQHF	TRBV7-9	many
CASSRTGGGREQYF	TRBV2	.
CASSLDKYNTGELYF	TRBV7-8	.
CATTLGTGTGANVLTF	TRBV10-3	.
CATEAYMNTEAFF	TRBV19	many
CAIRDRGENTEAFF	TRBV10-3	many
CASIKPGRVYAEAFF	TRBV7-9	many
CASSLDQDTEAFF	TRBV5-1	.
CASSSWSVNTEAFF	TRBV7-9	many
CASSPSALQETQYF	TRBV5-1	many
CASRAGTSSSSRPRYEQYF	TRBV12-3/TRBV12-4	.
CASSGGSGENNSPLHF	TRBV5-4	many
CASSLGTGQDGYEQYF	TRBV7-9	.
CASSSRDVDTEAFF	TRBV6-5	few
CASRLTGSNEKLFF	TRBV2	many
CASTHRTAGNTIYF	TRBV7-9	few
CASHGYSSGTDTYEQYF	TRBV6-5	few
CSSGEGTYGYTF	TRBV29-1	.
CASSQVFRDRGEEQYF	TRBV14	.
CASSLTLSGANVLTF	TRBV7-9	many
CASRRTGGNQPQHF	TRBV6-6	many
CASRTGRAEAFF	TRBV12-3/TRBV12-4	many
CAIRWGGTSGMGGETQYF	TRBV10-3	.
CASNEPTRKNTEAFF	TRBV7-9	many
CAREGGPGYGYTF	TRBV19	.
CSARVGQVTYEQYF	TRBV20-1	.
CSASPAPGQGPSREKLFF	TRBV20-1	.
CASSPGLNRGLGYGYTF	TRBV19	many
CASSRGRRPYEQYF	TRBV4-1	.
CASSPVAQDSYEQYF	TRBV11-2	many